This entry features one T cell receptor (beta chain) sequence. Assay used: immunoSEQ multiplex PCR; TCRdb lists only in-frame clones, some missing. The table lists about 84,000 clones, more than 85% of them singletons. The CDR3 covers 14 residues. V lost 1 base to trimming and J lost 4 bases, with 9 bases between them. Germline loops: CDR1 SGHTA, CDR2 FQGTGA. This sample was taken from a study of PD-L1 blockade in urothelial cancer. The chain recombines TRBV7-3 with TRBJ2-3, with D possibly being TRBD1 (5 bases). This clonotype originated in a man in his 60s with urothelial cancer. Specimen: PBMCs, collected around atezolizumab (anti-PD-L1) treatment. CDR3 loop: CASSLMAGSDTQYF. Here the CDR3 DNA reads TGTGCCAGCAGCTTAATGGCAGGGTCAGATACGCAGTATTTT.